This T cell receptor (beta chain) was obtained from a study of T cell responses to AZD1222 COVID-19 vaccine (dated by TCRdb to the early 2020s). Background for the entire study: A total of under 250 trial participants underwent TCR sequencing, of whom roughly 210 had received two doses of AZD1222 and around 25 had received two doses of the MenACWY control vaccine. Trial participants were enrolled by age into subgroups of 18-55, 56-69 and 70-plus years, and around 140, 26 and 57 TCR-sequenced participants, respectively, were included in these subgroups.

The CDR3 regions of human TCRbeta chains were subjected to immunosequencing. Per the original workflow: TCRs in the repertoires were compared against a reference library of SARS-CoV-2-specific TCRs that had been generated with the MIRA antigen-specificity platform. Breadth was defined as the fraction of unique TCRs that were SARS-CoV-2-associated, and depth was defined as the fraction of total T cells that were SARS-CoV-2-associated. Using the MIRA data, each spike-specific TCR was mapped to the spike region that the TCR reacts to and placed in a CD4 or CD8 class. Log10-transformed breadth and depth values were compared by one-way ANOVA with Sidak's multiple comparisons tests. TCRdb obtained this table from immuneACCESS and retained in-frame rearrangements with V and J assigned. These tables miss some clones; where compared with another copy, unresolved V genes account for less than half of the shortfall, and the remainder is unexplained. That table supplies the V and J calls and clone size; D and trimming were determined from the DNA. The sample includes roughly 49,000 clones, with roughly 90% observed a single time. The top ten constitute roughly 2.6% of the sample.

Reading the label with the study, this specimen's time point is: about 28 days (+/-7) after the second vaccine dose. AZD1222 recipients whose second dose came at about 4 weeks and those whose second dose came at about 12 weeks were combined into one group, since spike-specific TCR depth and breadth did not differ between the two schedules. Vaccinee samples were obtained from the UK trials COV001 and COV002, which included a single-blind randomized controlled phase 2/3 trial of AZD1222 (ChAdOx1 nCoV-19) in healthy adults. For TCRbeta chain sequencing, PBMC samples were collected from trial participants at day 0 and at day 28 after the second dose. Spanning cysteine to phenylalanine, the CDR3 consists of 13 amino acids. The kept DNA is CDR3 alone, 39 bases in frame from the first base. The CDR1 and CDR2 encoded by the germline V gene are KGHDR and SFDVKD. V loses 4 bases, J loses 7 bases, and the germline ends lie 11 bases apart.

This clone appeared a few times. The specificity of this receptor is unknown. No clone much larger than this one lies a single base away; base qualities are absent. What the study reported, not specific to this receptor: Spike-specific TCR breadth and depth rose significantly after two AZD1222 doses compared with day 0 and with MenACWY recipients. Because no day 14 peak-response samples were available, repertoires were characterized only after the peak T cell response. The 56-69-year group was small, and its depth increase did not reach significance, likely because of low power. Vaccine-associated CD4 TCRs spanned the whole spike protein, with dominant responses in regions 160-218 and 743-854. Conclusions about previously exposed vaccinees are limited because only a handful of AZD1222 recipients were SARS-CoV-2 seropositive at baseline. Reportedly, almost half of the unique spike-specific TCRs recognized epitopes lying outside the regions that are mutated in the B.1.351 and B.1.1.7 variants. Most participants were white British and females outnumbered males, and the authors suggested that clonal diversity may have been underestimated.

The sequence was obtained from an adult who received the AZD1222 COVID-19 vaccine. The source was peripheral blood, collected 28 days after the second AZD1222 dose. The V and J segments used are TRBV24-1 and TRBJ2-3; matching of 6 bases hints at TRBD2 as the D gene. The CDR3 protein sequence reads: CATSDGSVHTQYF. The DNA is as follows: TGTGCCACCAGTGACGGGAGCGTTCATACGCAGTATTTT.